The next 25 T cell receptor beta chains were all read from a single sample in a study of T cells in Graves' hyperthyroidism and ophthalmopathy. Amplification yielded TCR beta CDR3 regions, with RNA transcripts as the source. The HTBI primer set was used in a first-round RT-PCR of the TCR CDR3. One entry per CDR3 protein, called by TCRdb with MiXCR from the multiplex PCR reads. The data hold around 530,000 distinct CDR3 sequences, with approximately 17% observed a single time. The sample consisted of blood. The receptor set was obtained from a woman aged 18 to 35 with Graves' ophthalmopathy.

This clonotype was seen a handful of times. Given a much more abundant clone one base away, this may be a read error. J is TRBJ1-5 and V is TRBV6-9; the D is unclear. CDR3 length equals 15 residues. The V gene's germline CDR1 is MNHGY and CDR2 SVAAGI. Trimming cost V 3 bases and J 9 bases, with 18 bases left between them. CDR3 nucleotides: TGTGCCAGCAGTTACACCCGTCCGGGTACTGTGCCCCAGCATTTT. It encodes CASSYTRPGTVPQHF.

This chain connects TRBV19 to TRBJ2-5; TRBD1 or TRBD2 may be the D gene (7 bases each). CDR1 is LNHDA, CDR2 SQIVND, per germline (reference sequence). V lost 4 bases, J lost 2 bases, and 17 bases lay in between. This CDR3 contains 16 residues. The CDR3 loop reads CASSTPTGRGQETQYF. For the CDR3, the DNA is TGTGCCAGTAGTACTCCGACAGGGAGGGGGCAAGAGACCCAGTACTTC.

The V gene is TRBV6-1, the J gene TRBJ2-3, with D unresolved. V was pared by 7 bases and J by 0 bases, with 11 bases between. The CDR3 sequence is 14 residues long. In germline, CDR1 is MNHNS, CDR2 SASEGT. As DNA, the CDR3 is TGTGCCAGCACCCCAGTTACTAGCACAGATACGCAGTATTTT. Translating gives CASTPVTSTDTQYF.

This sequence joins TRBV6-2 or TRBV6-3 and TRBJ1-1, with a tentative D call TRBD1 (6 bases). CDR3 length equals 15 residues. The germline V gene has CDR1 MNHEY and CDR2 SVGEGT. Trimming removed 5 bases at V and 5 bases at J, with 18 bases between. CDR3 sequence reads: CASSRGGAYGTEAFF. DNA of the CDR3: TGTGCCAGCAGTCGGGGGGGGGCCTACGGGACTGAAGCTTTCTTT.

This rearrangement joins TRBV27 to TRBJ1-1; TRBD1 matches 8 bases. The germline V gene encodes CDR1 MNHEY and CDR2 SMNVEV (reference sequence). The CDR3 spans 14 residues. V was pared by 4 bases and J by 7 bases, with 8 bases of the junction left unmatched. The CDR3: CASSSATGEGEAFF. In nucleotides, the CDR3 is TGTGCCAGCAGTTCCGCGACAGGGGAGGGTGAAGCTTTCTTT.

This chain uses TRBV30 with TRBJ2-7; possibly TRBD2 for D (5 bases). Germline loops: CDR1 GTSNPN, CDR2 SVGIG (reference sequence). Deletions cut 3 bases from V and 4 bases from J, with 10 bases between. The CDR3 is 12 amino acids. The CDR3 loop reads CAWSHRGYEQYF. The CDR3 nucleotides read TGTGCCTGGAGCCACCGAGGGTACGAGCAGTACTTC.

This clonotype was observed many times. The V and J genes are TRBV2 and TRBJ2-7, with TRBD1 as a possible D gene (6 bases). Trimming cost V 6 bases and J 6 bases, with 18 bases left between them. The CDR3 totals 14 residues. Looked up from germline, CDR1 is SNHLY and CDR2 is FYNNEI. The CDR3 is CASRAFRTVLEQYF. DNA of the CDR3: TGTGCCAGCAGGGCGTTCCGGACAGTCCTCGAGCAGTACTTC. Full variable domain (rest looked up from reference TRBV2 and TRBJ2-7): EPEVTQTPSHQVTQMGQEVILRCVPISNHLYFYWYRQILGQKVEFLVSFYNNEISEKSEIFDDQFSVERPDGSNFTLKIRSTKLEDSAMYFCASRAFRTVLEQYFGPGTRLTVT.

This clonotype was seen repeatedly, ten times or more. The rearrangement uses TRBV30 and TRBJ2-6; 10 bases are a match to TRBD1. The V gene end was trimmed by 8 bases and the J gene end by 1 base; junction bases not matched to a gene: 5. From germline, CDR1 is GTSNPN and CDR2 SVGIG (reference sequence). The CDR3 loop spans 15 amino acids. CDR3 protein: CAGGQGVSGANVLTF. The CDR3 DNA reads as TGTGCCGGAGGACAGGGGGTTTCTGGGGCCAACGTCCTGACTTTC.

The rearrangement links TRBV4-3 to TRBJ2-7, with 13 bases matching TRBD2. V trimming: 3 bases; J trimming: 6 bases; junction bases outside the gene matches: 5. This CDR3 spans 15 amino acids. Looked up from germline, CDR1 is LGHNA and CDR2 is YSLEER. CDR3 nucleotide sequence: TGCGCCAGCAGCCAGAGACTAGCGGGAGGTTTCGAGCAGTACTTC. Protein sequence: CASSQRLAGGFEQYF.

On this clonotype itself: One base away lies a much larger clone, so this may be a sequencing read error. J is TRBJ1-1 and V is TRBV6-9; the D is unclear. This CDR3 contains 14 residues. Germline V gene lookup returns CDR1 MNHGY and CDR2 SVAAGI. CDR3 coding DNA: TGTGCCTGCAGTTACGGACCTATGAACACTGAAGCTTTCTTT. Residues: CACSYGPMNTEAFF.

In its sample, this clonotype was seen many times. The chain carries TRBV2 and TRBJ2-1; 13 nucleotides agree with TRBD2. The junction had 3 bases not matched to a gene; V was cut back by 6 bases and J by 7 bases. This CDR3 has 14 residues. Germline assignment: CDR1 SNHLY and CDR2 FYNNEI. Here the CDR3 DNA reads TGTGCCAGCAGGGGACTAGCGGGAAGGAATGAGCAGTTCTTC. It translates to CASRGLAGRNEQFF. The entire variable domain, with the rest obtained from reference TRBV2 and TRBJ2-1, is as follows: EPEVTQTPSHQVTQMGQEVILRCVPISNHLYFYWYRQILGQKVEFLVSFYNNEISEKSEIFDDQFSVERPDGSNFTLKIRSTKLEDSAMYFCASRGLAGRNEQFFGPGTRLTVL.

This rearrangement joins TRBV6-2 or TRBV6-3 to TRBJ2-7, with a tentative D call TRBD2 (6 bases). The germline V and J ends were trimmed by 6 bases and 6 bases, with 12 bases remaining between them. Germline lookup yields CDR1 MNHEY and CDR2 SVGEGT. The CDR3 is made up of 12 amino acids. CDR3 sequence: CASRKNGGEQYF. In DNA form, the CDR3 reads TGTGCCAGCAGAAAGAACGGGGGCGAGCAGTACTTC.

This clonotype was seen at least ten times. The chain links TRBV27 to TRBJ2-2; D gene ambiguous. CDR3 length: 16 residues. V lost 2 bases to trimming and J lost 4 bases, with 14 bases between them. Germline lookup yields CDR1 MNHEY and CDR2 SMNVEV (reference sequence). CDR3 sequence (DNA): TGTGCCAGCAGTTTAAGTACCCCGGTGCCCACCGGGGAGCTGTTTTTT. As protein: CASSLSTPVPTGELFF.

This clonotype was observed at least ten times. V usage is TRBV27 and J usage is TRBJ1-5; D possibly corresponds to TRBD1 (6 bases). The germline V gene has CDR1 MNHEY and CDR2 SMNVEV (reference sequence). This CDR3 spans 16 amino acids. With 0 bases removed from V and 4 bases from J, the gap between germline ends came to 13 bases. CDR3 sequence (DNA): TGTGCCAGCAGTTTATCGGCAGGGGAGGTGAATCAGCCCCAGCATTTT. This gives the protein CASSLSAGEVNQPQHF.

The chain has TRBV28 and TRBJ2-7, with 8 positions matching TRBD2. CDR3 length: 14 residues. V lost 7 bases to trimming and J lost 0 bases; unmatched junction nucleotides: 5. The germline CDR1 and CDR2 sequences are MDHEN and SYDVKM. Here the CDR3 reads CASTGGDLSYEQYF. CDR3 bases: TGTGCCAGCACGGGAGGGGACCTCTCCTACGAGCAGTACTTC.

The J gene is TRBJ2-1, the V gene TRBV19; D is ambiguous. This CDR3 is 15 amino acids long. Germline V gene sequence: CDR1 LNHDA, CDR2 SQIVND (reference sequence). The V gene lost 3 bases and the J gene lost 8 bases, with 17 bases spanning the gap. CDR3 region: CASSINPNPLDEQFF. The CDR3 nucleotides are TGTGCCAGTAGTATTAATCCCAACCCTTTGGATGAGCAGTTCTTC.

Ten or more counts support this clonotype. The rearrangement joins TRBV5-1 to TRBJ2-1, with TRBD2 matching 11 bases. The trim removed 4 bases at V and 8 bases at J, leaving 11 bases unmatched. The CDR3 consists of 16 residues. Looked up from germline, CDR1 is SGHRS and CDR2 is YFSETQ. The CDR3: CASSEELAGAGDEQFF. CDR3 in DNA: TGCGCCAGCAGCGAAGAACTAGCGGGAGCGGGGGATGAGCAGTTCTTC.

This clonotype was seen ten or more times. The chain joins TRBV28 to TRBJ2-5; D is unclear. Trimming stripped 1 base from V and 2 bases from J, with 8 bases between. This CDR3 contains 14 residues. Germline V gene sequence: CDR1 MDHEN, CDR2 SYDVKM. The CDR3 here is CASSLFGEQETQYF. DNA of the CDR3: TGTGCCAGCAGTTTATTTGGAGAACAAGAGACCCAGTACTTC.

This clonotype has at least ten counts. The chain employs TRBV13 and TRBJ2-1, with TRBD2 as a possible D gene (5 bases). This CDR3 has 16 amino acids. CDR1 PRHDT and CDR2 FYEKMQ come from the germline V gene (reference sequence). V lost 5 bases, J lost 2 bases, and 16 bases lay in between. The CDR3 region is CASSPRVGYTYNEQFF. The CDR3 nucleotides are TGTGCCAGCAGCCCGAGGGTTGGATACACCTACAATGAGCAGTTCTTC.

This clonotype was counted many times. The V call is TRBV4-2, the J call TRBJ1-3; D is unclear. Germline V gene data show CDR1 as LGHNA and CDR2 as YNFKEQ. V was clipped by 3 bases and J by 7 bases, with 10 bases between them. CDR3 length: 13 residues. CDR3 bases: TGTGCCAGCAGCCACCCCACCGGGAACACCATATATTTT. Translating it yields CASSHPTGNTIYF.

This clonotype has just a few counts. The chain couples TRBV6-1 to TRBJ2-2; tentatively, D is TRBD1 (7 bases). CDR1 is MNHNS and CDR2 is SASEGT in the germline V gene. The CDR3 extends over 15 amino acids. V lost 6 bases and J 0 bases, leaving 11 bases between the germline ends. In nucleotides, the CDR3 is TGTGCCAGCAGGGGCAGGGGGGCGAACACCGGGGAGCTGTTTTTT. Amino acids: CASRGRGANTGELFF.

This clonotype was detected once. This chain connects TRBV5-1 to TRBJ2-7; TRBD1 matches at 9 bases. Germline assignment: CDR1 SGHRS and CDR2 YFSETQ. The trim removed 4 bases at V and 3 bases at J, leaving 8 bases unmatched. The CDR3 runs to 15 residues. Written as DNA, the CDR3 is TGCGCCAGCAGCAGGACACAGGGGGCCTACTACGAGCAGTACTTC. The encoded protein is CASSRTQGAYYEQYF.

In its sample, this clonotype was seen a few times. The V gene is TRBV28, the J gene TRBJ1-3; D not certain. The germline V gene has CDR1 MDHEN and CDR2 SYDVKM. Trimming removed 6 bases from V and 0 bases from J, with 9 bases in between. The CDR3 runs 14 residues. The CDR3 nucleotides are TGTGCCAGCAGGGGCGGGTACTCTGGAAACACCATATATTTT. Its protein is CASRGGYSGNTIYF.

V gene TRBV10-3 combines with J gene TRBJ2-1; 7 bases are shared with TRBD2. Germline V CDR1 and CDR2: ENHRY, SYGVKD. V shed 1 base and J 8 bases; nucleotides not matched to a gene: 2. This CDR3 has 13 amino acids. The CDR3 DNA follows: TGTGCCATCAGTGAGTGGGGGGGGGATGAGCAGTTCTTC. As protein: CAISEWGGDEQFF.

This clonotype turned up a few times. V and J are TRBV30 and TRBJ2-7; tentatively, D is TRBD1 (5 bases). The germline V gene has CDR1 GTSNPN and CDR2 SVGIG (reference sequence). Trimming removed 4 bases at V and 4 bases at J, with 17 bases between. The CDR3 runs 14 residues. CDR3 DNA: TGTGCCTGGAATCAGGGCCTAAGCAATTACGAGCAGTACTTC. It is translated as CAWNQGLSNYEQYF.